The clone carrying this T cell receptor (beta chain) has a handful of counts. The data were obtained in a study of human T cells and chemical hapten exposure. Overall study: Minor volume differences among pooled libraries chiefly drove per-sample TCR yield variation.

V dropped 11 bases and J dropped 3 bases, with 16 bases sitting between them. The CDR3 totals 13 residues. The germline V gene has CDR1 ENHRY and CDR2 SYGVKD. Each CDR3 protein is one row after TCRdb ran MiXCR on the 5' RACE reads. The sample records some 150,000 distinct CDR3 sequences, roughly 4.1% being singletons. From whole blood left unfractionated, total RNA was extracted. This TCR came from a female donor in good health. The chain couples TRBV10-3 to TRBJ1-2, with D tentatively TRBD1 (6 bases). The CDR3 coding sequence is TGTGCCTCGTCCTTCAGGGGAGACTATGGCTACACCTTC. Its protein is CASSFRGDYGYTF.